This TCR beta chain was profiled in a study of T cell responses to AZD1222 COVID-19 vaccine. The V gene's germline CDR1 is SGHRS and CDR2 YFSETQ. CDR3 size: 14 residues. Measured with immunoSEQ multiplex PCR; TCRdb has only the in-frame clones, and not every one. The sample yields approximately 92,000 clones, about 85% seen once. To note about this clone: Other DNA sequences in this specimen translate into the identical CDR3.

The rearrangement links TRBV5-1 to TRBJ2-7, with 13 nucleotides matching TRBD2. The sample here was peripheral blood, taken on day 0 of AZD1222 vaccination. The TCR was taken from an adult in good health. The CDR3, as DNA: TGTGCCAGCAGCCTTGGACTAGCGGGAGATGAGCAGTACGTC. Protein: CASSLGLAGDEQYV.